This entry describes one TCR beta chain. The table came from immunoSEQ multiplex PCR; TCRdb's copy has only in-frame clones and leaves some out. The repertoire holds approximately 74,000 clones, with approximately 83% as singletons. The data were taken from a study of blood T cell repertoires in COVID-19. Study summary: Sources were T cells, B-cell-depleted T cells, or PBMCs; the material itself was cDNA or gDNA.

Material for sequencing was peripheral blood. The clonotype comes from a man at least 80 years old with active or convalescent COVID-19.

The CDR3 sequence is CASSPPTGTSGNIQYF. The CDR3 coding sequence is TGTGCCAGCTCACCGCCAACCGGGACTAGCGGGAACATTCAGTACTTC. V is TRBV18 and J is TRBJ2-4; 12 nucleotides agree with TRBD2. V was pared by 3 bases and J by 7 bases, with 7 bases of the junction left unmatched. CDR1 is KGHSH and CDR2 is LQKENI in the germline V gene. The CDR3 has 16 residues.